This T cell receptor beta chain derives from a study of long-term antiretroviral therapy in people with HIV. Overall study findings and caveats: Versus controls, repertoires in people with HIV had narrower CDR3 length ranges. After ART, diversity increased yet remained lower than transplant donor controls.

The ends were cut back, 6 bases at V and 2 bases at J, with 15 bases in the middle. This CDR3 is built from 15 residues. Germline V gene sequence: CDR1 MNHEY, CDR2 SMNVEV (reference sequence). Comments on this clone: As yet, its antigen is unknown.

At survey level, the immunoSEQ assay was run in its v3.0 version. Libraries were prepared by immunoSEQ multiplex PCR; TCRdb keeps only in-frame clonotypes and omits some of them. The table has 11,000 to 15,000 clones, around 82% seen once. This TCR came from a man aged 40-55 years with HIV. The rearrangement uses TRBV27 and TRBJ2-3; perhaps TRBD1 as D (6 bases). The sequencing here drew on unsorted PBMCs, taken 3.1 years after starting antiretroviral therapy. The CDR3: CASRLTGRYTDTQYF. In DNA form, the CDR3 reads TGTGCCAGCAGACTCACAGGGAGATACACAGATACGCAGTATTTT.